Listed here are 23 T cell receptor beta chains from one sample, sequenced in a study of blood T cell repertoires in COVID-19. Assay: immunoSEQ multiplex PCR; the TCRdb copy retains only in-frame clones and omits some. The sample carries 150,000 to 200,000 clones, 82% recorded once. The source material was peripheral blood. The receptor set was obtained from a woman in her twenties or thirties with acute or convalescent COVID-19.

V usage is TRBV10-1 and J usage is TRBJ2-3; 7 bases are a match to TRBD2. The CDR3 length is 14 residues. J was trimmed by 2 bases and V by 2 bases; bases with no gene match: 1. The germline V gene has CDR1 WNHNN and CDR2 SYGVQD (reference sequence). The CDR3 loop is CASSEAGVTDTQYF. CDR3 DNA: TGCGCCAGCAGTGAGGCGGGAGTCACAGATACGCAGTATTTT.

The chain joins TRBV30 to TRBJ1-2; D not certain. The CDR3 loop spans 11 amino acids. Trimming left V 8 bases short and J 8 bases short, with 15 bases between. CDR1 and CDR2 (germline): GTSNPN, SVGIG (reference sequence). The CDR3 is CASRGGRGYTF. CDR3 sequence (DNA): TGTGCCAGCCGGGGAGGAAGAGGCTACACCTTC.

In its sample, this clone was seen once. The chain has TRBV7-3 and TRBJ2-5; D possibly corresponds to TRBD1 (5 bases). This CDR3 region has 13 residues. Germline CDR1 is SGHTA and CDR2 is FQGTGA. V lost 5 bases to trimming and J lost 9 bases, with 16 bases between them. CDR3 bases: TGTGCCAGCAGCATAGACAGCCGGAGTCCCCAGTACTTC. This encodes CASSIDSRSPQYF.

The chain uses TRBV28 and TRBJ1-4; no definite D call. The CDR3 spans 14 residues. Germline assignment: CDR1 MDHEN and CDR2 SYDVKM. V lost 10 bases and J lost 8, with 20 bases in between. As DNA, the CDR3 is TGTGCCACCCGACTCCCACGGGTGGAAGAAAAACTGTTTTTT. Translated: CATRLPRVEEKLFF.

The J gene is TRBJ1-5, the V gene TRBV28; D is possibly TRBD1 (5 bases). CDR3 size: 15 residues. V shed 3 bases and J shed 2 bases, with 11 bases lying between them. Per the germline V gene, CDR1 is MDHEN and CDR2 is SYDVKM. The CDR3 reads CASSFLGEGNQPQHF. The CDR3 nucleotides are TGTGCCAGCAGTTTTTTAGGGGAAGGCAATCAGCCCCAGCATTTT.

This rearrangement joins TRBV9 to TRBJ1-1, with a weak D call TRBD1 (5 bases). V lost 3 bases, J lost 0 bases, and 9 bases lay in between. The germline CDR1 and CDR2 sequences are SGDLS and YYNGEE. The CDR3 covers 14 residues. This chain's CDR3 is CASSDGGVNTEAFF. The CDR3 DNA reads TGTGCCAGCAGCGACGGGGGGGTGAACACTGAAGCTTTCTTT.

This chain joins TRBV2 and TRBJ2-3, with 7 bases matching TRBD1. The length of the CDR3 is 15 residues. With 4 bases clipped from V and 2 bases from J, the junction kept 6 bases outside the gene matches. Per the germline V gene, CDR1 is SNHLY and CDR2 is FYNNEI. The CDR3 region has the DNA TGTGCCAGCAGTGGTTCCGGGACAGACACAGATACGCAGTATTTT. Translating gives CASSGSGTDTDTQYF.

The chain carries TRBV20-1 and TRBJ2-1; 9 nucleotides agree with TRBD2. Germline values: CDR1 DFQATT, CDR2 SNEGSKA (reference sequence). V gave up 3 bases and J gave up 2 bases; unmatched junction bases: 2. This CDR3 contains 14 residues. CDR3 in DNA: TGCAGTGCTAGTTGGACTAGCGCCTACAATGAGCAGTTCTTC. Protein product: CSASWTSAYNEQFF.

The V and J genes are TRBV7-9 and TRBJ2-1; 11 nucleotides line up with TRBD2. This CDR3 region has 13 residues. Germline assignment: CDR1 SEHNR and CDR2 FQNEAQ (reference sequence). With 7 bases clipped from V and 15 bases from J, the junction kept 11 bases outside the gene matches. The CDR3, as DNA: TGTGCCAGCACCCCGGTGGGTAGCGGGAGGGTGTTCTTC. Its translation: CASTPVGSGRVFF.

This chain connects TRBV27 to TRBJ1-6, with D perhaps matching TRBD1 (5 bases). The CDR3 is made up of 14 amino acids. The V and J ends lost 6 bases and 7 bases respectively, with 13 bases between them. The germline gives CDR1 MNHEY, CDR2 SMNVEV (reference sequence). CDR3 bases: TGTGCCAGCAGCCCCCGCAGGGCCAATTCACCCCTCCACTTT. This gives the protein CASSPRRANSPLHF.

CDR3 amino acids: CASSRGQGAIDTQYF. CDR3 nucleotides: TGTGCCAGCAGCAGGGGACAGGGGGCGATAGATACGCAGTATTTT. The gene calls are TRBV11-3 and TRBJ2-3; 12 positions match TRBD1. This CDR3 has 15 residues. Germline lookup yields CDR1 SGHNT and CDR2 YENEEA. V lost 5 bases, J lost 5 bases, and 5 bases stayed unmatched.

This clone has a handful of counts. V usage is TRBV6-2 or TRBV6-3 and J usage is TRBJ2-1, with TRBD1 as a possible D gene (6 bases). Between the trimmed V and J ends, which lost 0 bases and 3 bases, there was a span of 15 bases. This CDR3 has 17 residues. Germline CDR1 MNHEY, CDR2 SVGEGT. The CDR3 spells CASSYSPPGGVYNEQFF. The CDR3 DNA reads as TGTGCCAGCAGTTACTCGCCCCCTGGGGGCGTCTACAATGAGCAGTTCTTC.

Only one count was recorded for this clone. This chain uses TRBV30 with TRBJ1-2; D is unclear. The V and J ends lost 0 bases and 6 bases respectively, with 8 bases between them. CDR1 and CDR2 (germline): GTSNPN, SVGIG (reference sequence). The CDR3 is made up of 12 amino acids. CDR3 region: CAWSVLGDGYTF. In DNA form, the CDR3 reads TGTGCCTGGAGTGTACTCGGGGATGGCTACACCTTC.

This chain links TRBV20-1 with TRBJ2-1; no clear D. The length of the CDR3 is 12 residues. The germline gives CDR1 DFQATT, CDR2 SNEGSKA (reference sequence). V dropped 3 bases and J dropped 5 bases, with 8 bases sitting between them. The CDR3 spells CSASTLNNEQFF. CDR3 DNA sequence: TGCAGTGCTAGTACTTTGAACAATGAGCAGTTCTTC.

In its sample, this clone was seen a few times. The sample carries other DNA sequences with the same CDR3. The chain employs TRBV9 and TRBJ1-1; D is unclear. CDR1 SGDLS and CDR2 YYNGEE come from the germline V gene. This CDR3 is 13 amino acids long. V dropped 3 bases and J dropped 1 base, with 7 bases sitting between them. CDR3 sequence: CASSDTPNTEAFF. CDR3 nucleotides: TGTGCCAGCAGCGACACCCCGAACACTGAAGCTTTCTTT. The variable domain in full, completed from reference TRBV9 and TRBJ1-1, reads DSGVTQTPKHLITATGQRVTLRCSPRSGDLSVYWYQQSLDQGLQFLIQYYNGEERAKGNILERFSAQQFPDLHSELNLSSLELGDSALYFCASSDTPNTEAFFGQGTRLTVV.

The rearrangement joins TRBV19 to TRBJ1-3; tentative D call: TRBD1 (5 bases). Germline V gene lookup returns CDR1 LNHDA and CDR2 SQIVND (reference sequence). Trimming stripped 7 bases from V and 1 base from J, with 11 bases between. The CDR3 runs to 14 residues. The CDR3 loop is CASKGRGSGNTIYF. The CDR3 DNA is TGTGCCAGTAAGGGGAGGGGATCTGGAAACACCATATATTTT.

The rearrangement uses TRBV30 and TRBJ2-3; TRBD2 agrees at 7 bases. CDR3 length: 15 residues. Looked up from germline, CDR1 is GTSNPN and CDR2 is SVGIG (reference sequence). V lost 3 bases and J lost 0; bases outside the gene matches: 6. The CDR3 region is CAWRPSGASTDTQYF. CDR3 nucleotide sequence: TGTGCCTGGAGGCCGAGCGGGGCTAGCACAGATACGCAGTATTTT.

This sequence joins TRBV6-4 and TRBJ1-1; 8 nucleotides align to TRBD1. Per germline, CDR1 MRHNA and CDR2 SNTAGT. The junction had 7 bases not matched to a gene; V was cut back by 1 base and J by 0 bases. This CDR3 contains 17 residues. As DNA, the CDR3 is TGTGCCAGCAGTGACTATCCGACGGACAGGGTGAACACTGAAGCTTTCTTT. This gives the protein CASSDYPTDRVNTEAFF.

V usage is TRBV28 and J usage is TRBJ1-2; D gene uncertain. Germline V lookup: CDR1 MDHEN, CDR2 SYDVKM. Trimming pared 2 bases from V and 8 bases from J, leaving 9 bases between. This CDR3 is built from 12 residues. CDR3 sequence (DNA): TGTGCCAGCAGTTTAGTCCCGGGGGGCTACACCTTC. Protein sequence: CASSLVPGGYTF.

This chain's CDR3 is CASSRGLGQNIQYF. CDR3 in DNA: TGTGCCAGTAGTCGGGGACTCGGCCAAAACATTCAGTACTTC. V usage is TRBV19 and J usage is TRBJ2-4; a possible D gene is TRBD2 (6 bases). The CDR3 is made up of 14 amino acids. V gave up 5 bases and J gave up 5 bases, with 13 bases separating them. The germline CDR1 and CDR2 sequences are LNHDA and SQIVND (reference sequence).

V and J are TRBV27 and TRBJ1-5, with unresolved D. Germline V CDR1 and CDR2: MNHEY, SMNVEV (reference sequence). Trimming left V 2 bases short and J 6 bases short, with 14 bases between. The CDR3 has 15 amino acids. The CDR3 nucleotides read TGTGCCAGCAGTTTAGAACCACTCGAGGGTCAGCCCCAGCATTTT. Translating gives CASSLEPLEGQPQHF.

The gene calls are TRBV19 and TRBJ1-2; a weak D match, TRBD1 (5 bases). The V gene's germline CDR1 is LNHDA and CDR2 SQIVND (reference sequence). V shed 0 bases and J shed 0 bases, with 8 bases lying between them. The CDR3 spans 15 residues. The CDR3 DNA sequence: TGTGCCAGTAGTATAGATGACAGTACTAACTATGGCTACACCTTC. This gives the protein CASSIDDSTNYGYTF. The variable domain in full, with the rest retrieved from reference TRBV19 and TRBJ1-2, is DGGITQSPKYLFRKEGQNVTLSCEQNLNHDAMYWYRQDPGQGLRLIYYSQIVNDFQKGDIAEGYSVSREKKESFPLTVTSAQKNPTAFYLCASSIDDSTNYGYTFGSGTRLTVV.

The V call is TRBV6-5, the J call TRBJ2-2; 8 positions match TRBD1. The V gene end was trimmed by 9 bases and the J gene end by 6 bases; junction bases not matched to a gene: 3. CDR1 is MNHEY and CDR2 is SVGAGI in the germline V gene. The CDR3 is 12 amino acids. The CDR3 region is CASSGGPGELFF. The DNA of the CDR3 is TGTGCCAGTTCAGGGGGCCCCGGGGAGCTGTTTTTT.